This is a list of T cell receptor beta chains from one sample in a study of resident and recirculating memory T cells in vitiligo. Clones were sequenced by immunoSEQ multiplex PCR, and TCRdb holds only the in-frame ones, with some missing. The sample has roughly 80,000 clones; about 90% are singletons. Sequencing used blood. The receptors here all came from a male donor with vitiligo. Both conserved end residues are part of each CDR3. The D gene is left open where the match is weak. Size values are once, few and many counts, or a class for expanded clones, and some rows have none.

V: TRBV5-6
size: .
J: TRBJ1-5
D: .
DNA: TGTGCCAGCAGCTTTAGGGGAATGAATCAGCCCCAGCATTTT
CDR3: CASSFRGMNQPQHF

V: TRBV28
size: .
J: TRBJ1-1
D: .
DNA: TGTGCCAGCAGTTTACTCCTCTCGGGGAACACTGAAGCTTTCTTT
CDR3: CASSLLLSGNTEAFF

V: TRBV29-1
size: .
J: TRBJ1-2
D: .
DNA: TGCAGCGCTTACCGAGGAGATGGCTACACCTTC
CDR3: CSAYRGDGYTF

V: TRBV5-6
size: .
J: TRBJ1-2
D: .
DNA: TGTGCCAGCAGGCCAGGGGTAGGCCACTATGGCTACACCTTC
CDR3: CASRPGVGHYGYTF

V: TRBV30
size: .
J: TRBJ2-5
D: TRBD2
DNA: TGTGCCTGTAGGACTAGCGGGGTTGGGGAGCAGTACTTC
CDR3: CACRTSGVGEQYF

V: TRBV7-8
size: .
J: TRBJ2-1
D: .
DNA: TGTGCCAGCAGCTTACGTAGCAATGAGCAGTTCTTC
CDR3: CASSLRSNEQFF

V: TRBV4-2
size: .
J: TRBJ1-3
D: .
DNA: TGTGCCAGCAGCCAAGATTGGTCGGCTGGAAACACCATATATTTT
CDR3: CASSQDWSAGNTIYF

V: TRBV14
size: .
J: TRBJ1-2
D: .
DNA: TGTGCCAGCAGCCAATTCGGTACGGGGGGTATTGATGGCTACACCTTC
CDR3: CASSQFGTGGIDGYTF

V: TRBV10-1
size: .
J: TRBJ2-1
D: TRBD2
DNA: TGCGCCAGCAGTGAACACCTTCTAGCGGCCTCCTACAATGAGCAGTTCTTC
CDR3: CASSEHLLAASYNEQFF

V: TRBV10-1
size: .
J: TRBJ2-3
D: TRBD2
DNA: TGCGCCAGCAGTAAAGGGACTAGCGGGAGAGTAGATACGCAGTATTTT
CDR3: CASSKGTSGRVDTQYF

V: TRBV6-6
size: .
J: TRBJ2-1
D: .
DNA: TGTGCCAGCTTGGGAGAGCAGTCCTACAATGAGCAGTTCTTC
CDR3: CASLGEQSYNEQFF

V: TRBV7-9
size: .
J: TRBJ2-5
D: .
DNA: TGTGCCAGCAGCCAGACTAGTGGAGAGACCCAGTACTTC
CDR3: CASSQTSGETQYF

V: TRBV7-2
size: .
J: TRBJ2-1
D: TRBD2
DNA: TGTGCCAGCAGCTTAGGGCTAGCGGGTCCCTCCTACAATGAGCAGTTCTTC
CDR3: CASSLGLAGPSYNEQFF

V: TRBV7-2
size: .
J: TRBJ2-5
D: .
DNA: TGTGCCAGCAGCTTGGACAGATACCAAGAGACCCAGTACTTC
CDR3: CASSLDRYQETQYF

V: TRBV7-2
size: .
J: TRBJ1-5
D: .
DNA: TGTGCCAGCAGCTTATACGAACGTCAGGCCCAGCATTTT
CDR3: CASSLYERQAQHF

V: TRBV27
size: .
J: TRBJ2-7
D: .
DNA: TGTGCCAGCAGTTTGGCGGCAGGGTACGAGCAGTACTTC
CDR3: CASSLAAGYEQYF

V: TRBV5-1
size: .
J: TRBJ1-5
D: .
DNA: TGCGCCAGCAGCTTGGGGCCTTTCAATCAGCCCCAGCATTTT
CDR3: CASSLGPFNQPQHF

V: TRBV30
size: .
J: TRBJ1-1
D: .
DNA: TGTGCCTGGTATACAGGGTGGACTGAAGCTTTCTTT
CDR3: CAWYTGWTEAFF

V: TRBV28
size: .
J: TRBJ1-3
D: TRBD1
DNA: TGTGCCAGCAGTTCCCCTTCACAGGGGCTCGGAAACACCATATATTTT
CDR3: CASSSPSQGLGNTIYF

V: TRBV5-1
size: .
J: TRBJ2-7
D: .
DNA: TGCGCCAGCAGCTTGGCCCCGACAGGTACCTACGAGCAGTACTTC
CDR3: CASSLAPTGTYEQYF

V: TRBV2
size: .
J: TRBJ2-5
D: TRBD2
DNA: TGTGCCAGCACCTTGGGACTAGCGGACCAAGAGACCCAGTACTTC
CDR3: CASTLGLADQETQYF

V: TRBV18
size: .
J: TRBJ2-2
D: .
DNA: TGTGCCAGCTCACCACCGGAGCGGCGGGACACCGGGGAGCTGTTTTTT
CDR3: CASSPPERRDTGELFF

V: TRBV2
size: once
J: TRBJ1-2
D: TRBD1
DNA: TGTGCCAGCAGTGAGGGGACAGGGGGCGGTTGGGGTGGCTACACCTTC
CDR3: CASSEGTGGGWGGYTF

V: TRBV6-6
size: .
J: TRBJ2-7
D: .
DNA: TGTGCCAGCACCCACTGGGGGGTTACCTACGAGCAGTACTTC
CDR3: CASTHWGVTYEQYF

V: TRBV28
size: .
J: TRBJ1-4
D: .
DNA: TGTGCCAGCAGTTTCGGGGAAAAACTGTTTTTT
CDR3: CASSFGEKLFF

V: TRBV6-1
size: once
J: TRBJ1-3
D: .
DNA: TGTGCCAGCAACGCGGCAGATTCGTCTGGAAACACCATATATTTT
CDR3: CASNAADSSGNTIYF

V: TRBV2
size: .
J: TRBJ2-3
D: TRBD2
DNA: TGTGCCAGCAGATTGACTAGCGGGGGCACAGATACGCAGTATTTT
CDR3: CASRLTSGGTDTQYF

V: TRBV7-9
size: once
J: TRBJ2-1
D: TRBD1
DNA: TGTGCCAGCTTAATAGCCCGGGACAGCAACCGGGTAGTCAATGAGCAGTTCTTC
CDR3: CASLIARDSNRVVNEQFF

V: TRBV11-3
size: .
J: TRBJ2-4
D: TRBD1
DNA: TGTGCCAGCAGCTTAGAAGTATTGGGACAGGAAAACATTCAGTACTTC
CDR3: CASSLEVLGQENIQYF

V: TRBV9
size: .
J: TRBJ2-1
D: TRBD2
DNA: TGTGCCAGCACCCACGGGACTAGCGGGAAGGTATCGTACAATGAGCAGTTCTTC
CDR3: CASTHGTSGKVSYNEQFF

V: TRBV29-1
size: .
J: TRBJ1-3
D: .
DNA: TGCAGCGTTGTCTTCACAGGGGGAAACACCATATATTTT
CDR3: CSVVFTGGNTIYF

V: TRBV9
size: .
J: TRBJ2-7
D: TRBD2
DNA: TGTGCCAGCTCCGGGGGGGGTCCCGAGCAGTACTTC
CDR3: CASSGGGPEQYF

V: TRBV28
size: .
J: TRBJ1-1
D: TRBD1
DNA: TGTGCCAGCAGGTCCAGGGGGCTGGGCACTGAAGCTTTCTTT
CDR3: CASRSRGLGTEAFF

V: TRBV6-5
size: .
J: TRBJ2-7
D: TRBD2
DNA: TGTGCCAGCCCCGGGGGAGCGGGACTGGGCGAGCAGTACTTC
CDR3: CASPGGAGLGEQYF

V: TRBV19
size: .
J: TRBJ2-7
D: TRBD1
DNA: TGTGCCAGTAGTACAAGGACAGGGCTTTACGAGCAGTACTTC
CDR3: CASSTRTGLYEQYF

V: TRBV2
size: .
J: TRBJ1-5
D: .
DNA: TGTGCCAGCAGCCGGGACATCAATCAGCCCCAGCATTTT
CDR3: CASSRDINQPQHF

V: TRBV5-5
size: .
J: TRBJ2-4
D: .
DNA: TGTGCCAGCAGTCCGGGACACCTAGCCAAAAACATTCAGTACTTC
CDR3: CASSPGHLAKNIQYF

V: TRBV20-1
size: .
J: TRBJ1-2
D: .
DNA: TGCAGTGCCCCCCCGATAGATGGCTACACCTTC
CDR3: CSAPPIDGYTF

V: TRBV4-2
size: .
J: TRBJ2-5
D: TRBD2
DNA: TGTGCCAGCAGCCGCACGGCTAGCGGGAGGGCAGAGACCCAGTACTTC
CDR3: CASSRTASGRAETQYF

V: TRBV19
size: .
J: TRBJ2-5
D: TRBD1
DNA: TGTGCCAGTAGTATATCCCCCGGGACAGGGGGGGAGACCCAGTACTTC
CDR3: CASSISPGTGGETQYF

V: TRBV28
size: .
J: TRBJ1-2
D: .
DNA: TGTGCCAGCAGTTCCTCAAAACAAGCAGGTGGCTACACCTTC
CDR3: CASSSSKQAGGYTF

V: TRBV2
size: .
J: TRBJ1-5
D: TRBD1
DNA: TGTGCCAGCAGTGTCGAGACAGGGGGCAATTTACGCAATCAGCCCCAGCATTTT
CDR3: CASSVETGGNLRNQPQHF